The 9 T cell receptor beta chains reported below all come from one sample, sequenced in a study of pediatric ulcerative colitis. During colonoscopy, one to two rectal pinch biopsies were collected. Sequencing used immunoSEQ multiplex PCR; TCRdb keeps in-frame clones, though not all of them. The profile shows about 35,000 clones, about 81% of them singletons. The sequencing sample was made of gut tissue. These receptor sequences come from a boy aged 10-17 years with mild ulcerative colitis.

This chain links TRBV5-8 with TRBJ1-5; D is undetermined. The V end lost 3 bases, the J end lost 3 bases, and 4 bases lay between the germline ends. CDR1 is SGHTS and CDR2 is YDEGEE in the germline V gene. The CDR3 runs to 12 residues. DNA for the CDR3: TGTGCCAGCAGCTGGATCAATCAGCCCCAGCATTTT. It codes for CASSWINQPQHF. The whole variable domain, remainder taken from reference TRBV5-8 and TRBJ1-5, is EAGVTQSPTHLIKTRGQQATLRCSPISGHTSVYWYQQALGLGLQFLLWYDEGEERNRGNFPPRFSGRQFPNYSSELNVNALELEDSALYLCASSWINQPQHFGDGTRLSIL.

The rearrangement joins TRBV30 to TRBJ1-6, with 7 positions matching TRBD1. The CDR3 is made up of 15 amino acids. Per germline, CDR1 GTSNPN and CDR2 SVGIG (reference sequence). The junction had 7 bases not matched to a gene; V was cut back by 0 bases and J by 8 bases. The CDR3 is CAWSVSYRGDSPLHF. The CDR3 DNA reads as TGTGCCTGGAGTGTATCCTACAGGGGCGATTCACCCCTCCACTTT.

V usage is TRBV10-1 and J usage is TRBJ2-2, with 12 bases matching TRBD2. With 6 bases clipped from V and 5 bases from J, the junction kept 4 bases outside the gene matches. The CDR3 sequence is 15 residues long. Germline lookup yields CDR1 WNHNN and CDR2 SYGVQD (reference sequence). Written as DNA, the CDR3 is TGCGCCAGCAGCGAACTAGCGGGGGGAACCGGGGAGCTGTTTTTT. It is translated as CASSELAGGTGELFF.

The chain recombines TRBV6-5 with TRBJ1-4; D is possibly TRBD1 (5 bases). The CDR3 loop spans 12 amino acids. V dropped 6 bases and J dropped 8 bases, with 10 bases sitting between them. Germline-derived CDR1 and CDR2 are MNHEY and SVGAGI. The CDR3 here is CASRNEGEKLFF. CDR3 DNA: TGTGCCAGCAGAAACGAGGGGGAAAAACTGTTTTTT.

Written as DNA, the CDR3 is TGTGCCAGCAGCTTAGAATGGCAGGGAGGATTATATGGCTACACCTTC. Its protein product is CASSLEWQGGLYGYTF. V and J are TRBV7-9 and TRBJ1-2; D is possibly TRBD1 (5 bases). The CDR3 runs 16 residues. The ends were cut back, 1 base at V and 5 bases at J, with 17 bases in the middle. Looked up from germline, CDR1 is SEHNR and CDR2 is FQNEAQ (reference sequence).

CDR3 amino acids: CASTSHGGETQYF. In DNA, the CDR3 is TGTGCCAGCACCTCTCACGGGGGTGAGACCCAGTACTTC. V gene TRBV5-6 combines with J gene TRBJ2-5; perhaps TRBD2 as D (6 bases). V lost 6 bases and J 5 bases, leaving 14 bases between the germline ends. In germline, CDR1 is SGHDT, CDR2 YYEEEE. The length of the CDR3 is 13 residues. Full variable domain (rest looked up from reference TRBV5-6 and TRBJ2-5): DAGVTQSPTHLIKTRGQQVTLRCSPKSGHDTVSWYQQALGQGPQFIFQYYEEEERQRGNFPDRFSGHQFPNYSSELNVNALLLGDSALYLCASTSHGGETQYFGPGTRLLVL.

This rearrangement joins TRBV12-5 to TRBJ2-5, with a possible D match to TRBD2 (5 bases). Per germline, CDR1 LGHNT and CDR2 FRNRAP. V shed 1 base and J shed 5 bases, with 38 bases lying between them. The CDR3 is made up of 23 amino acids. The chain's CDR3 is CASGLGPPVGFLGGPLRFETQYF. The CDR3 DNA follows: TGTGCTAGTGGTTTGGGCCCCCCCGTCGGGTTCCTCGGCGGGCCGTTAAGGTTTGAGACCCAGTACTTC.

V usage is TRBV5-8 and J usage is TRBJ1-2; no firm D call. Per germline, CDR1 SGHTS and CDR2 YDEGEE. There are 13 residues in the CDR3. V was clipped by 4 bases and J by 2 bases, with 9 bases between them. In DNA, the CDR3 is TGTGCCAGCAGCAGAGGGAGGAACTATGGCTACACCTTC. Protein product: CASSRGRNYGYTF.

The J gene is TRBJ2-2, the V gene TRBV5-1; a weak D match, TRBD2 (6 bases). The CDR3 runs to 16 residues. The V and J ends lost 4 bases and 2 bases respectively, with 15 bases between them. The germline V gene encodes CDR1 SGHRS and CDR2 YFSETQ. CDR3 nucleotides: TGCGCCAGCAGCCCGGGACTCCGGATCAACACCGGGGAGCTGTTTTTT. Residues: CASSPGLRINTGELFF.